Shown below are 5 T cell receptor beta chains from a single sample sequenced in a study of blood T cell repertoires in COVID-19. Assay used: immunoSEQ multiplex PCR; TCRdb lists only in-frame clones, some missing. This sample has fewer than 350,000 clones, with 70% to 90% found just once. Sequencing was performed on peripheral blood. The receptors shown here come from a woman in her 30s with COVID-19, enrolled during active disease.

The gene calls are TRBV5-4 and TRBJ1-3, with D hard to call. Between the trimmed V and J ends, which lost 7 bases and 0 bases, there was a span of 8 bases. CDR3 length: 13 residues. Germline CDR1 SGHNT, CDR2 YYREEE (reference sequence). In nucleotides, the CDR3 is TGTGCCAGCCACGGAGTCTCTGGAAACACCATATATTTT. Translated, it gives CASHGVSGNTIYF.

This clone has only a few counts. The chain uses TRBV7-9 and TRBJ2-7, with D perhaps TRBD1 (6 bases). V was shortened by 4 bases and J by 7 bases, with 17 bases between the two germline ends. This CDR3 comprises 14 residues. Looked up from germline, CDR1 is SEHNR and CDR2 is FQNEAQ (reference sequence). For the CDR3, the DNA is TGTGCCAGCAGCTCAGCTTACAGGGAAGGAGAGCAGTACTTC. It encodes CASSSAYREGEQYF.

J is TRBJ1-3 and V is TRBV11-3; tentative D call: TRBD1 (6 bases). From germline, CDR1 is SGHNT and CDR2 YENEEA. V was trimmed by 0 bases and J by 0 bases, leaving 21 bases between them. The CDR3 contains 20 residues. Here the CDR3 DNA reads TGTGCCAGCAGCTTAGAAGGGGGGGCCCCCGGTCCCTTCTCTGGAAACACCATATATTTT. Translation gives CASSLEGGAPGPFSGNTIYF.

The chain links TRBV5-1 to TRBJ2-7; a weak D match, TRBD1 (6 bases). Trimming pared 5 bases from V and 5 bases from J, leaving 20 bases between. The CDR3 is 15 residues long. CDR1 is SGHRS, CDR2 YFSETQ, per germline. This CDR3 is CASRGQSGRANEQYF. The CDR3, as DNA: TGCGCCAGCAGAGGACAGTCAGGTCGAGCTAACGAGCAGTACTTC.

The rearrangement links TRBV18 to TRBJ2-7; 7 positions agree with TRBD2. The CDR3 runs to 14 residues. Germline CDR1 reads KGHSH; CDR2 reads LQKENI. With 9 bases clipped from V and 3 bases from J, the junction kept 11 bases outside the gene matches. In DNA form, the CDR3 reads TGTGCCAGTCATGGACCGGGGGGTTACTACGAGCAGTACTTC. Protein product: CASHGPGGYYEQYF.